This record looks at one T cell receptor beta chain sequence and its context. Its antigen remains undetermined. No much larger clone is present one base from it, and per-base qualities are unavailable. In total, 666 healthy bone marrow donors made up the cohort. All cohort members were sampled while nominally healthy, although unrecorded immune exposures were likely present. The donor was CMV seropositive and was included in the group of some 290 seropositive cohort members. Every donor gave a peripheral blood sample, and the peripheral blood mononuclear cells from that sample were used for TCR beta sequencing. The Qiagen DNeasy Blood Extraction Kit was used to extract genomic DNA from the blood cell samples. These data originate in a study of cytomegalovirus exposure and HLA in healthy donors (dated by TCRdb to 2016 to 2017). Turning to the overall study: According to an earlier analysis of 587 of the donors, about 179 million T cells yielded some 110 million unique TCR beta sequences and 276 Gb of sequence data. Roughly 300 gigabases of sequencing data and approximately 92 million unique TCR sequences made up an early release that covered about 640 HLA-typed donors. Of the 300 to 450 genotyped donors, roughly 76% were placed in the genetic ancestry cluster associated with self-reported Caucasian donors. The study was designed to test whether signatures of past pathogen exposure could be identified by cataloging public T cell receptors. Using immunosequencing, the study profiled T cell repertoires from 500 to 800 subjects and related those repertoires to cytomegalovirus serostatus. In addition to the first cohort of roughly 670 subjects, a separate validation cohort of approximately 120 different subjects was used. High-throughput TCR immunosequencing, statistical association of individual TCRs with disease status, and machine learning were combined to predict cytomegalovirus infection status. To study patterns of TCR occurrence, a later analysis re-analyzed previously published TCR beta repertoires from several hundred donors and added high-resolution HLA genotyping. Rather than drawing on any new phenotypic data, the later analysis identified candidate immune exposures from TCR beta sequences and the way those sequences occurred across donors. In an earlier analysis of 550 to 700 of the donors, high-throughput TCR beta sequencing was used to judge whether each TCR beta V gene segment behaved as functional or pseudogenic. Alongside the repertoire data, information on donor age, sex, ethnicity and CMV serostatus was compiled. A later genetic analysis took genome-wide SNP genotypes for about three fifths of the roughly 700 donors and used that subset as a discovery cohort. Every repertoire in the discovery cohort had been generated on one and the same sequencing platform. Both class I and class II loci were covered by HLA typing, at four-digit resolution. Typing coverage differed by locus: A, B, C, DRB1 and DQB1 were typed in roughly 620-640 donors, DQA1 in about 550, DPA1 in around 610, and DPB1 in around 440. Four to six DR-DQ haplotypes were handled as single units for association and clustering, since linkage in the cohort was strong. Among several hundred genotyped donors of the cohort, an average of approximately 200,000 unique TCR beta nucleotide sequences was sequenced per donor, of which 15% to 20% were non-productive.

For this chain, trimming is 0 bases at the V end and 2 bases at the J end, and the number of junction bases without a gene match is 2. Its CDR3 holds 16 amino acids, cysteine through phenylalanine. Solely the CDR3 DNA is kept, with 48 bases framed from the first base. The germline V gene provides CDR1 SGHRS and CDR2 YFSETQ. Libraries were prepared through the immunoSEQ multiplex PCR assay. A mixture of 60 forward primers for TCR Vbeta segments and 13 reverse primers for TCR Jbeta segments was used in the multiplex PCR. The CDR3 region of rearranged TCR beta genes was amplified from genomic DNA with a multiplex PCR assay. On the Illumina HiSeq System, the amplified TCR beta libraries were sequenced as 87-base-pair reads. In the paper's pipeline: A later analysis tallied tens of millions of unique TCR beta chains across the 666 repertoires, and approximately 11 million of those chains were shared by two or more donors. Raw reads were error-corrected and collapsed into unique sequences by a nearest-neighbor algorithm in which closely related sequences were merged to remove PCR and sequencing errors. To assign V, D and J gene segments, CDR3 sequences were aligned to IMGT reference sequences. For a sequence to be retained, at least a six-nucleotide match to both a V gene segment and a J gene segment was required. A rearrangement counted as productive if the CDR3 had no stop codons and remained in frame with V and J, and every other rearrangement counted as non-productive. CDR3 was defined according to IMGT convention as the region running from the second conserved V-encoded cysteine to the conserved J-encoded phenylalanine. In an earlier analysis of 500 to 650 of the donors, sequences lacking an unambiguous match to a single V gene segment were excluded. An earlier analysis of almost 600 of the donors classified V segments as functional when productive rearrangements were above 56.7% and as segregating when the standard deviation between donors was above 5%. To diagnose cytomegalovirus status from the catalog of TCR beta chain sequences, a statistical classification framework was built. In a later analysis, TCR nucleotide sequences were compared against IMGT/GENE-DB human TR gene sequences so that V and J genes could be assigned. A later analysis assigned CDR3 sequences and most-parsimonious VDJ recombination scenarios with the TCRdist pipeline. In a later analysis, each TCR beta chain was defined by its CDR3 amino acid sequence together with its V-gene family, and reads lacking a unique V-gene family were excluded. A later analysis removed 550 to 650 highly shared, low-generation-probability nucleotide sequences to deal with suspected cross-contamination and a sequencing artifact. In a later analysis, a clonal expansion index for each public chain was calculated from normalized within-repertoire ranks of inferred template counts. Generation probabilities in a later analysis came from a VDJ recombination model fitted to out-of-frame rearrangements, and those results were checked against IGoR. In a later analysis, TCR-TCR, TCR-HLA and TCR-CMV co-occurrence was scored with hypergeometric tests, and a repertoire-size bias correction was applied to TCR pairs. In a later analysis, false discovery rates were estimated by permuting HLA or CMV assignments 20 times. In a later analysis, co-occurring TCRs were grouped using DBSCAN, with TCRdist sequence similarity added in when clustering inside HLA-allele-positive subsets. For co-occurrence clustering, repertoires with fewer than 30,000 or more than 120,000 public chains were excluded, along with roughly 5 repertoires with anomalous nucleotide sharing. The clones in this table, taken by TCRdb from immuneACCESS, are in-frame only. Not every clone is retained; where verified, under half of the shortfall comes from an unresolved V gene, and the cause of the rest is unknown. V, J and clone size are taken as reported in that table, and D and trimming were inferred from the DNA itself. In all, the sample holds 150,000 or so clones, and approximately 80% of those were seen once. The ten largest clonotypes hold approximately 1.5% of the sample.

General study outcomes and caveats: According to a later genetic analysis, donors in an Asian-associated ancestry cluster had fewer N-insertions in productive TCRs than the approximately 690-donor mean. In a later analysis, most CMV-associated TCR beta chains were found to appear HLA-restricted, with HLA associations seemingly driven largely by CMV exposure. Cytomegalovirus status was reported to be diagnosed by the classifier with high specificity and sensitivity in both the original and validation cohorts. According to a later analysis, parvovirus B19, influenza, CMV and Epstein-Barr virus appeared linked to several top co-occurrence clusters. Compared with equally common non-associated chains, HLA-associated TCR beta chains in a later analysis were more clonally expanded and had lower generation probabilities. A cluster of highly shared sequence variants was judged likely to be a technical artifact of the sequencing pipeline. A later analysis associated about 18,000 TCR beta sequences with specific HLA alleles at a false discovery rate of 0.05. In the study, approximately 150 TCR beta chains were listed as associated with cytomegalovirus. In a later analysis, the rate of TCR association differed among HLA loci, with DRB1 alleles having the most associated TCRs and HLA-C alleles having the fewest. The presence/absence analyses assumed that sequencing depth was roughly uniform across donors, and that assumption may not be true. In this cohort, only TCR beta chains were sequenced, and detectable features were limited by the absence of alpha or paired-chain data. Because counts were too low, under 20 rarely observed V segments, including chromosome 9 orphons, were left out of the earlier analysis of a few hundred of the donors. An earlier analysis of 587 of the donors showed that most TCR beta V segments appeared in productive rearrangements either about 87% or about 30% of the time, which broadly matched IMGT annotations. Because the 87-base-pair reads could not distinguish some IMGT-functional V segments, including TRBV6-2 and TRBV6-3, those segments were excluded. Assigning TCR associations to individual alleles was difficult when HLA alleles, especially DR and DQ, strongly co-occurred. The only immune exposure information available for the cohort was CMV serostatus. A further reported finding was that TCR beta sequences accurately predicted the HLA-A and HLA-B alleles for most subjects in the first cohort. An association between a missense DCLRE1C variant and V-gene and J-gene trimming of TCR beta chains was found in a later genetic analysis and replicated in an independent cohort. A few of the identified cytomegalovirus-associated TCR beta chains were confirmed in vitro to be specific for cytomegalovirus antigens. Because HLA typing was unavailable for some donors at each locus, only the typed subset was used in association tests. Across donors, most TCR sequences were observed very rarely, whereas some public TCRs were present in many individuals. Linkage disequilibrium might explain the correlated functional status among segregating V segments, but an unknown experimental factor could not be excluded. The authors suggested that the approach could potentially be extended to other disease states and immunological phenotypes.

The TCR comes from a man younger than 45 in good health and CMV-seropositive. The chain is encoded by TRBV5-1 joined to TRBJ2-6; 7 junctional bases match TRBD1. Sample: PBMCs. This receptor carries the CDR3 CASSLGGGAGANVLTF. The nucleotide sequence reads TGCGCCAGCAGCTTGGGAGGGGGCGCTGGGGCCAACGTCCTGACTTTC. Joined to the reference TRBV5-1 and TRBJ2-6 proteins, this CDR3 gives the full variable domain: KAGVTQTPRYLIKTRGQQVTLSCSPISGHRSVSWYQQTPGQGLQFLFEYFSETQRNKGNFPGRFSGRQFSNSRSEMNVSTLELGDSALYLCASSLGGGAGANVLTFGAGSRLTVL.